The present T cell receptor (beta chain) was sequenced within a study of OX40 agonist ivuxolimab in advanced cancers. General study findings and limits: Researchers did not determine the expanded peripheral T cells' antigen specificity. At 0.1 to 3.0 mg/kg, CD4+ and CD8+ blood T cells expanded clonally by week 6.

Some clones are missing from TCRdb's copy, which holds only in-frame ones; the method was immunoSEQ multiplex PCR. Of tens of thousands of clones listed, around four fifths are singletons. With regard to this clone: Its cognate antigen is unknown.

This receptor was obtained from an adult with an advanced solid tumor such as melanoma, head and neck, liver or kidney cancer. Material: CD4+ or CD8+ T cells sorted from blood, obtained in a trial of the OX40 agonist ivuxolimab.

In nucleotides, the CDR3 is TGTGCCAGCAGTTTCCGCAGGGACACTGAAGCTTTCTTT. This gives the protein CASSFRRDTEAFF. The chain uses TRBV27 and TRBJ1-1; weak D call: TRBD1 (5 bases). This CDR3 is built from 13 residues. Trimming pared 3 bases from V and 3 bases from J, leaving 8 bases between. Germline-derived CDR1 and CDR2 are MNHEY and SMNVEV (reference sequence).